Detailed here is one TCR beta chain. This sample is drawn from a study of T-cell reconstitution after alpha-beta-depleted transplantation in children. During its preparation, the TCRbeta library received unique molecular identifiers. TCRdb recomputed calls from the PCR reads with MiXCR, one row per CDR3 protein. This table holds fewer than 550,000 distinct CDR3 sequences, around 10% found once. This receptor was obtained from a female patient aged 2 to 10 who had a stem cell transplant for aplastic anemia, so the T cells may come from the graft donor. The sample here was PBMCs, mostly from graft donor cells, taken 180 days after TCRalphabeta/CD19-depleted stem cell transplant.

The CDR3, as DNA: TGTGCCAGCAGCTTATATCGGGGGCGACCTACTGACTACACCTTC. Protein sequence: CASSLYRGRPTDYTF. The chain combines TRBV7-2 with TRBJ1-2; D perhaps matches TRBD1 (6 bases). This CDR3 region has 15 residues. Germline CDR1 and CDR2: SGHTA and FQGNSA. V lost 2 bases to trimming and J lost 10 bases, with 20 bases between them.